Listed below are T cell receptor beta chains from one sample, sequenced in a study of T cells in Graves' hyperthyroidism and ophthalmopathy. Via MiXCR, TCRdb re-called the multiplex PCR reads, giving one row per CDR3 protein. The sample has 530,000 or so distinct CDR3 sequences, approximately 44% seen once. The sequenced sample consisted of peripheral blood or thyroid tissue (not recorded which). These receptors all come from a woman aged 18-35 years with Graves' hyperthyroidism. Both conserved end residues are part of each CDR3. The order of the fields is D gene, clone size, V gene, J gene, CDR3 DNA, CDR3 protein. The D gene is left open where the match is weak. The listing skips clone size in some rows; elsewhere it reads once, few, many or a size class.

d_call: TRBD2
clone_size: many
v_call: TRBV5-6
j_call: TRBJ2-2
cdr3_nt: TGTGCCAGCAGCTTGTTTAGCGGGAGGTTCACCGGGGAGCTGTTTTTT
cdr3_aa: CASSLFSGRFTGELFF

d_call: .
clone_size: many
v_call: TRBV19
j_call: TRBJ2-7
cdr3_nt: TGTGCCACCGGGACTGTCTACGAGCAGTACTTC
cdr3_aa: CATGTVYEQYF

d_call: TRBD1
clone_size: many
v_call: TRBV24-1
j_call: TRBJ2-2
cdr3_nt: TGTGCCACCAGTGGGGCGGACAGGGGGAACACCGGGGAGCTGTTTTTT
cdr3_aa: CATSGADRGNTGELFF

d_call: TRBD2
clone_size: few
v_call: TRBV3-1
j_call: TRBJ2-7
cdr3_nt: TGTGCCAGCAGCCAAGACTCGGGACTAGCTACCTACGAGCAGTACTTC
cdr3_aa: CASSQDSGLATYEQYF

d_call: TRBD2
clone_size: many
v_call: TRBV19
j_call: TRBJ2-7
cdr3_nt: TGTGCCAGTAGTATTCTGACTAGCGGGAGCTACGAGCAGTACTTC
cdr3_aa: CASSILTSGSYEQYF

d_call: .
clone_size: many
v_call: TRBV20-1
j_call: TRBJ2-7
cdr3_nt: TGCAGTGCTAGAGGGGCCGACGAGCAGTACTTC
cdr3_aa: CSARGADEQYF

d_call: .
clone_size: few
v_call: TRBV7-8
j_call: TRBJ2-7
cdr3_nt: TGTGCCAGCAGCCTAAACAGGAATCCGGGCGAGCAGTACTTC
cdr3_aa: CASSLNRNPGEQYF

d_call: .
clone_size: many
v_call: TRBV6-5
j_call: TRBJ1-5
cdr3_nt: TGTGCCAGCAGTTCAACAGGGTATAGCAATCAGCCCCAGCATTTT
cdr3_aa: CASSSTGYSNQPQHF

d_call: .
clone_size: many
v_call: TRBV20-1
j_call: TRBJ2-2
cdr3_nt: TGCAGTGCTTCCTCCGGGACCGCGAACACCGGGGAGCTGTTTTTT
cdr3_aa: CSASSGTANTGELFF

d_call: .
clone_size: many
v_call: TRBV7-9
j_call: TRBJ1-2
cdr3_nt: TGTGCCAGCAGCTTAACAGGCTCTAACTATGGCTACACCTTC
cdr3_aa: CASSLTGSNYGYTF

d_call: .
clone_size: .
v_call: TRBV7-9
j_call: TRBJ1-4
cdr3_nt: TGTGCCAGCAGCACCCAGACAGATGAAAAACTGTTTTTT
cdr3_aa: CASSTQTDEKLFF

d_call: .
clone_size: .
v_call: TRBV6-6
j_call: TRBJ1-1
cdr3_nt: TGTGCCAGCAGCCCACTAGGGGGGCGGGATCTGTCTGAAGCTTTCTTT
cdr3_aa: CASSPLGGRDLSEAFF

d_call: .
clone_size: many
v_call: TRBV20-1
j_call: TRBJ1-4
cdr3_nt: TGCAGTGCTAGAAGGTCACCAGCTACAACTAATGAAAAACTGTTTTTT
cdr3_aa: CSARRSPATTNEKLFF

d_call: .
clone_size: .
v_call: TRBV11-2
j_call: TRBJ2-6
cdr3_nt: TGTGCCAGCAGCTTCGAAGGGCGGCTCTCTGGGGCCAACGTCCTGACTTTC
cdr3_aa: CASSFEGRLSGANVLTF

d_call: TRBD1
clone_size: .
v_call: TRBV7-3
j_call: TRBJ2-1
cdr3_nt: TGTGCCAGCAGCGCTAAGACAGGGAGCAATGAGCAGTTCTTC
cdr3_aa: CASSAKTGSNEQFF

d_call: .
clone_size: many
v_call: TRBV6-5
j_call: TRBJ1-2
cdr3_nt: TGTGCCAGCAGTTACGGAAGGTGGTATGGCTACACCTTC
cdr3_aa: CASSYGRWYGYTF

d_call: .
clone_size: .
v_call: TRBV5-1
j_call: TRBJ2-7
cdr3_nt: TGCGCCAGCAGCTTGGTCGGGGTCTTCTACGAGCAGTACTTC
cdr3_aa: CASSLVGVFYEQYF

d_call: TRBD1
clone_size: .
v_call: TRBV7-6
j_call: TRBJ2-5
cdr3_nt: TGTGCCAGCACCAGTCTGGGGGACAGGGGGCAAGAGACCCAGTACTTC
cdr3_aa: CASTSLGDRGQETQYF